The sequence of this TCR beta chain was determined in a study of blood T cells in healthy people across ages. Extraction of total RNA produced a minimum of 5.5 micrograms from each sample. Germline loops: CDR1 KGHDR, CDR2 SFDVKD. Trimming cost V 1 base and J 1 base, with 9 bases left between them. The CDR3 length is 15 residues. Study-wide results and limits: Long-lived donors had more naive CD4+ cells and higher diversity than aged donors. Age brought a roughly linear fall in TCR beta diversity measured per million T cells. Higher naive T cell percentage went strongly together with higher TCR beta diversity.

PCR was performed a second time for about 7 to 12 cycles using a sample-barcoded 5' primer and a J-beta primer mix. Each CDR3 protein gets one entry after TCRdb re-called the 5' RACE reads with MiXCR. The sample consists of about 640,000 distinct CDR3 sequences, under 65% of them appearing once. About this clonotype: Antigen unknown.

The chain recombines TRBV24-1 with TRBJ2-5; perhaps TRBD1 as D (5 bases). The TCR sequence derives from a man aged 60 to 75 in good health. Sequenced material: blood. The CDR3 region is CATSDLRGTQETQYF. The CDR3 DNA follows: TGTGCCACCAGTGATTTAAGGGGAACCCAAGAGACCCAGTACTTC.